The source of this T cell receptor (beta chain) is a study of response to subunit inactivated influenza vaccine. Study-wide points: With each seasonal influenza vaccination, the authors suggested, few new T cells are recruited.

For this clonotype: Its specificity is unknown.

Using its own MiXCR run on the RT-PCR reads, TCRdb lists one record per CDR3 protein. Of hundreds of thousands of distinct CDR3 sequences listed, around 13% are singletons. The V segment lost 0 bases and the J segment 4 bases; nucleotides outside the gene matches: 6. Germline V gives CDR1 DFQATT, CDR2 SNEGSKA (reference sequence). The CDR3 contains 14 residues. The receptor's source is a man between 50 and 59 years old who received an inactivated influenza vaccine. V usage is TRBV20-1 and J usage is TRBJ2-7, with 7 nucleotides matching TRBD2. The starting material was PBMCs from blood, obtained roughly 48 days after vaccination. CDR3 residues: CSARDSVGGYEQYF. For the CDR3, the DNA is TGCAGTGCTAGAGATTCGGTGGGAGGGTACGAGCAGTACTTC.